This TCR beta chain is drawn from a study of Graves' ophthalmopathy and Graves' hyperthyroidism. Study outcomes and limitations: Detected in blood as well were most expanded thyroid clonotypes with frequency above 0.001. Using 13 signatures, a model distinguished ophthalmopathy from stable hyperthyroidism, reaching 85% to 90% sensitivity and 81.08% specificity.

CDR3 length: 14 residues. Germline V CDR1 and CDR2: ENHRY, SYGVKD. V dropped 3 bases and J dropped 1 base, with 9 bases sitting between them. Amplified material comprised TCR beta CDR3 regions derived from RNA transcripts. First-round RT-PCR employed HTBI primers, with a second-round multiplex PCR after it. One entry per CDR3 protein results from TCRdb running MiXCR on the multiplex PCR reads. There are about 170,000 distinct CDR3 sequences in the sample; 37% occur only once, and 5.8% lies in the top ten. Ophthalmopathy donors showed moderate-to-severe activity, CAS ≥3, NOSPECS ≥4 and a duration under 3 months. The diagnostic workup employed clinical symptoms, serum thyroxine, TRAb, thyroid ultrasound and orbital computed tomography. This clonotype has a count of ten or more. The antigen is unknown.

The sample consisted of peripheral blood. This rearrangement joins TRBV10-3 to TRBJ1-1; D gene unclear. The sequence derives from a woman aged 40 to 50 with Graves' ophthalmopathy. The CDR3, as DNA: TGTGCCATCAGTGAATTTATCGGGAACACTGAAGCTTTCTTT. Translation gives CAISEFIGNTEAFF.